Below are 23 T cell receptor beta chains sequenced from a single sample in a study of blood T cell repertoires in COVID-19. TCRdb's table, derived via immunoSEQ multiplex PCR, lists solely in-frame clones and lacks some. The sample lists about 270,000 clones, about 87% occurring once. The sample was PBMCs or T cells enriched from blood (not recorded which). The receptors here all came from a woman aged 45-65 years who had recovered from COVID-19.

The genes are TRBV27 and TRBJ1-1; a possible D gene is TRBD1 (5 bases). The CDR3 is 14 amino acids. Trimming cost V 4 bases and J 6 bases, with 15 bases left between them. Germline V gene lookup returns CDR1 MNHEY and CDR2 SMNVEV (reference sequence). CDR3 protein: CASSSVSKGPEAFF. Written as DNA, the CDR3 is TGTGCCAGCAGTTCAGTCTCAAAGGGGCCTGAAGCTTTCTTT.

This sequence joins TRBV5-1 and TRBJ2-5; D is possibly TRBD2 (5 bases). Deletions cut 5 bases from V and 5 bases from J, with 19 bases between. Germline V lookup: CDR1 SGHRS, CDR2 YFSETQ. The CDR3 is 15 amino acids. In DNA, the CDR3 is TGCGCCAGCAGACCCGACGGAGGCGGGTTGGAGACCCAGTACTTC. Translating gives CASRPDGGGLETQYF.

The V and J genes are TRBV5-1 and TRBJ2-1; TRBD2 matches at 10 bases. Trimming at V came to 4 bases and at J to 4 bases, leaving 5 bases not matched to a gene. Germline CDR1 is SGHRS and CDR2 is YFSETQ. The CDR3 loop spans 15 amino acids. This CDR3 reads CASSPTLAGYNEQFF. The CDR3 DNA follows: TGCGCCAGCAGCCCCACACTAGCGGGGTACAATGAGCAGTTCTTC.

The chain couples TRBV27 to TRBJ2-7, with TRBD1 matching 7 bases. The CDR3 length is 14 residues. The germline CDR1 and CDR2 sequences are MNHEY and SMNVEV (reference sequence). Trimming took 5 bases from V and 0 from J; bases not matched to a gene: 4. The CDR3 coding sequence is TGTGCCAGCAGTAACAGACAGGGCTCCTACGAGCAGTACTTC. Translating it yields CASSNRQGSYEQYF.

This clone was found a few times. This chain joins TRBV30 and TRBJ2-7, with TRBD1 matching 10 bases. V lost 4 bases and J lost 2; bases outside the gene matches: 8. The CDR3 covers 15 residues. In germline, CDR1 is GTSNPN, CDR2 SVGIG (reference sequence). The DNA for the CDR3 is TGTGCCTGGACCACCTGGGGGACAGGGGCCTACGAGCAGTACTTC. As protein: CAWTTWGTGAYEQYF.

The genes are TRBV19 and TRBJ1-2; possible D gene TRBD1, 6 bases. CDR1 and CDR2 from the germline V gene are LNHDA and SQIVND (reference sequence). Trimming took off 5 bases at V and 6 bases at J, with 22 bases between the two ends. CDR3 length equals 16 residues. In DNA, the CDR3 is TGTGCCAGTAGTCCGTGGACAGAGCCCCTTGGCGATGGCTACACCTTC. Translation: CASSPWTEPLGDGYTF.

The rearrangement joins TRBV5-4 to TRBJ2-7; 7 bases align to TRBD2. Per the germline V gene, CDR1 is SGHNT and CDR2 is YYREEE (reference sequence). This CDR3 is built from 15 residues. V trimming: 5 bases; J trimming: 0 bases; junction bases outside the gene matches: 8. The CDR3 region has the DNA TGTGCCAGCAGGAAAAACGGGGGGAACTCCTACGAGCAGTACTTC. Translating gives CASRKNGGNSYEQYF.

CDR3 sequence reads: CASSIQLGQAYNQPQHF. The CDR3 DNA reads as TGTGCCAGTAGTATTCAATTGGGACAGGCGTACAATCAGCCCCAGCATTTT. This chain uses TRBV19 with TRBJ1-5, with 8 nucleotides matching TRBD1. The V gene's germline CDR1 is LNHDA and CDR2 SQIVND (reference sequence). V shed 3 bases and J 3 bases; nucleotides not matched to a gene: 10. The CDR3 has 17 amino acids.

This clone occurred once. The rearrangement joins TRBV15 to TRBJ2-7; D possibly corresponds to TRBD1 (6 bases). V was clipped by 6 bases and J by 0 bases, with 18 bases between them. The CDR3 loop spans 16 amino acids. Germline V gene lookup returns CDR1 LNHNV and CDR2 YYDKDF (reference sequence). CDR3 bases: TGTGCCACCAGTAGGGAGTGGGACACTAGCTCCTACGAGCAGTACTTC. Its translation: CATSREWDTSSYEQYF.

V gene TRBV11-2 combines with J gene TRBJ1-2, with 8 bases lining up with TRBD1. CDR1 is SGHAT and CDR2 is FQNNGV in the germline V gene. The V and J ends lost 5 bases and 8 bases, in that order; junction bases with no gene match: 13. This CDR3 comprises 15 residues. In DNA form, the CDR3 reads TGTGCCAGCAGCCCCTCGGTAGACAGGGGTAGGGGCTACACCTTC. It yields the protein CASSPSVDRGRGYTF.

V and J are TRBV2 and TRBJ2-7, with no clear D. The CDR3 covers 11 residues. V was trimmed by 6 bases and J by 3 bases, leaving 6 bases between them. Per the germline V gene, CDR1 is SNHLY and CDR2 is FYNNEI. The CDR3 nucleotides read TGTGCCAGCAGACAGTTCTACGAGCAGTACTTC. This gives the protein CASRQFYEQYF.

The chain joins TRBV7-8 to TRBJ2-5, with TRBD1 as a possible D gene (6 bases). Germline V gene data show CDR1 as SGHVS and CDR2 as FQNEAQ. The V end lost 4 bases, the J end lost 5 bases, and 14 bases lay between the germline ends. The CDR3 runs 14 residues. The CDR3 spells CASSSSGAGETQYF. CDR3 nucleotides: TGTGCCAGCAGCTCGTCAGGGGCGGGCGAGACCCAGTACTTC.

CDR3 region: CASNTPSRGQETQYF. The CDR3 DNA follows: TGTGCCAGCAACACCCCGTCCAGGGGGCAAGAGACCCAGTACTTC. V usage is TRBV28 and J usage is TRBJ2-5, with 7 bases lining up with TRBD1. Germline V gene data show CDR1 as MDHEN and CDR2 as SYDVKM. Trimming took 7 bases from V and 2 from J; bases not matched to a gene: 10. This CDR3 contains 15 residues.

The chain couples TRBV7-3 to TRBJ2-2, with unresolved D. CDR1 and CDR2 from the germline V gene are SGHTA and FQGTGA. The CDR3 runs 13 residues. V was trimmed by 5 bases and J by 1 base, leaving 5 bases between them. CDR3 sequence: CASSPLNTGELFF. The CDR3 DNA sequence: TGTGCCAGCAGCCCCCTGAACACCGGGGAGCTGTTTTTT.

The gene calls are TRBV12-3 or TRBV12-4 and TRBJ2-4; D call uncertain. V lost 6 bases and J lost 0, with 6 bases in between. CDR3 length: 13 residues. The DNA of the CDR3 is TGTGCCAGCAGCCTAGGAGCCAAAAACATTCAGTACTTC. This sequence encodes CASSLGAKNIQYF.

V and J are TRBV6-1 and TRBJ1-2; unclear D gene. V gave up 2 bases and J gave up 0 bases, with 10 bases separating them. The germline CDR1 and CDR2 sequences are MNHNS and SASEGT. This CDR3 has 15 amino acids. CDR3 in amino acids: CASSEYDNANYGYTF. CDR3 DNA sequence: TGTGCCAGCAGTGAATATGACAACGCTAACTATGGCTACACCTTC.

The chain combines TRBV15 with TRBJ1-2; TRBD1 agrees at 7 bases. The ends lost 1 base at V and 5 bases at J; junction bases unmatched: 10. Germline values: CDR1 LNHNV, CDR2 YYDKDF (reference sequence). This CDR3 is built from 16 residues. The CDR3 coding sequence is TGTGCCACCAGCAGAGTATACGAACAGGGGCAGTATGGCTACACCTTC. It is translated as CATSRVYEQGQYGYTF.

This chain joins TRBV4-1 and TRBJ1-3; no firm D call. Trimming removed 0 bases from V and 0 bases from J, with 9 bases in between. Germline V gene lookup returns CDR1 MGHRA and CDR2 YSYEKL. There are 16 residues in the CDR3. The CDR3 DNA reads as TGCGCCAGCAGCCAAGATCCCCGGAGCTCTGGAAACACCATATATTTT. Its protein product is CASSQDPRSSGNTIYF.

This chain connects TRBV7-8 to TRBJ1-1; 7 positions agree with TRBD1. Germline assignment: CDR1 SGHVS and CDR2 FQNEAQ. Trimming took 5 bases from V and 11 from J; bases not matched to a gene: 8. This CDR3 spans 12 amino acids. The CDR3 DNA is TGTGCCAGCAGCCAAATGGGACAGCGGGCTTTCTTT. This codes for CASSQMGQRAFF. Using reference TRBV7-8 and TRBJ1-1 for the parts outside the CDR3, the full variable domain is GAGVSQSPRYKVAKRGQDVALRCDPISGHVSLFWYQQALGQGPEFLTYFQNEAQLDKSGLPSDRFFAERPEGSVSTLKIQRTQQEDSAVYLCASSQMGQRAFFGQGTRLTVV.

This chain joins TRBV11-3 and TRBJ2-1; 10 bases line up with TRBD2. J lost 3 bases, V lost 3 bases, and 2 bases had no gene match. Germline values: CDR1 SGHNT, CDR2 YENEEA. The CDR3 has 15 residues. This CDR3 reads CASSFTSGVYNEQFF. In DNA, the CDR3 is TGTGCCAGCAGCTTCACTAGCGGGGTCTACAATGAGCAGTTCTTC.

The chain is built from TRBV24-1 and TRBJ1-1; possibly TRBD1 for D (5 bases). The germline V gene encodes CDR1 KGHDR and CDR2 SFDVKD. Trimming took 3 bases from V and 11 from J, leaving 12 bases between them. CDR3 length: 12 amino acids. The CDR3 bases are TGTGCCACCAGTGATGGTCACAGGCATGCTTTCTTT. It translates to CATSDGHRHAFF.

The table lists this clone with a few counts. This chain connects TRBV7-3 to TRBJ2-5; 8 bases are shared with TRBD2. Germline CDR1 reads SGHTA; CDR2 reads FQGTGA. V dropped 0 bases and J dropped 2; count of bases not matched to a gene: 5. The CDR3 runs 16 residues. The CDR3 reads CASSLTITSGQETQYF. CDR3 bases: TGTGCCAGCAGCTTAACTATCACTAGCGGTCAAGAGACCCAGTACTTC.

The gene calls are TRBV27 and TRBJ2-2, with 13 bases aligning to TRBD2. This CDR3 spans 16 amino acids. Germline CDR1 is MNHEY and CDR2 is SMNVEV (reference sequence). V trimming: 6 bases; J trimming: 4 bases; junction bases outside the gene matches: 5. This CDR3 reads CASRGLAGLITGELFF. The CDR3 DNA sequence: TGTGCCAGCAGGGGACTAGCGGGACTTATCACCGGGGAGCTGTTTTTT.